This T cell receptor (beta chain) was sequenced during a study of monozygotic twins with inflammatory bowel disease. TCRdb re-analyzed the 5' RACE reads; it lists each CDR3 protein once, without DNA. The table lists about 450,000 distinct CDR3 sequences, with 2% to 3% in the top ten. CDR3 length: 15 amino acids. Germline assignment: CDR1 SGHKS and CDR2 YYEKEE (reference sequence). This rearrangement joins TRBV5-5 to TRBJ2-3; there is no DNA to check the TCRdb D call of TRBD2. The receptor comes from a human donor with ulcerative colitis or Crohn's disease, or a healthy co-twin of an affected twin (not recorded which). Sequenced: blood. Here the CDR3 reads CASRSTSGSVNTQYF.